The TCR beta chain described here comes from a study of blood T cell repertoires in COVID-19. Study-wide context: Donors in the United States, Italy and Spain gave samples during acute or convalescent COVID-19. Nucleic acid was either cDNA or gDNA, and it came from T cells, B-cell-depleted T cells, or PBMCs.

The CDR3 extends over 14 amino acids. The V segment lost 6 bases and the J segment 9 bases; nucleotides outside the gene matches: 13. Germline V gene lookup returns CDR1 LGHDT and CDR2 YNNKEL (reference sequence). Original data processing: Reference gene primers were amplified, and this amplification served to estimate nucleated cell counts. The table came from immunoSEQ multiplex PCR; TCRdb's copy has only in-frame clones and leaves some out. That table supplies the V and J calls and clone size; D and trimming were determined from the DNA. Altogether tens of thousands of clones are present, roughly 89% being singletons, with the ten largest covering 25% to 30%.

This chain connects TRBV3-1 (or the pseudogene TRBV3-2) to TRBJ1-1; 7 positions agree with TRBD1. The source material was peripheral blood. This clonotype was sampled from a man aged 45-65 years with active or convalescent COVID-19. Here the CDR3 DNA reads TGTGCCAGCAGGCCTCAGGGGGGAGTGTATCAAGCTTTCTTT. This sequence encodes CASRPQGGVYQAFF.